These 21 T cell receptor beta chains came from one sample sequenced in a study of T cell responses to AZD1222 COVID-19 vaccine. The repertoire was sequenced with immunoSEQ multiplex PCR; TCRdb's copy has only in-frame clones and lacks some. The data show tens of thousands of clones, with just over 90% seen just once and roughly 4.8% held by the top ten. The sequences come from peripheral blood, collected on day 0 of MenACWY control vaccination. All receptors come from an adult in good health.

V usage is TRBV24-1 and J usage is TRBJ1-6; D not certain. The CDR3 contains 14 residues. CDR1 is KGHDR, CDR2 SFDVKD, per germline. V lost 4 bases, J lost 3 bases, and 6 bases lay in between. CDR3 DNA sequence: TGTGCCACCAGTGACAGAAACTATAATTCACCCCTCCACTTT. Translation gives CATSDRNYNSPLHF.

The chain recombines TRBV6-5 with TRBJ2-5; D call uncertain. V was shortened by 11 bases and J by 5 bases, with 15 bases between the two germline ends. The germline V gene has CDR1 MNHEY and CDR2 SVGAGI. CDR3 size: 12 residues. The CDR3, as DNA: TGTGCCGCTACCTTAGGGCGGGAGACCCAGTACTTC. Translated: CAATLGRETQYF.

J is TRBJ1-2 and V is TRBV9; 10 nucleotides align to TRBD1. Trimming took 3 bases from V and 4 from J; bases not matched to a gene: 6. The V gene's germline CDR1 is SGDLS and CDR2 YYNGEE. The CDR3 loop spans 15 amino acids. CDR3 DNA: TGTGCCAGCAGCGACCCGGGACAGGGGAGCTATGGCTACACCTTC. Translated, it gives CASSDPGQGSYGYTF.

J is TRBJ1-6 and V is TRBV4-3; no firm D call. Germline V gene lookup returns CDR1 LGHNA and CDR2 YSLEER. Trimming cost V 3 bases and J 14 bases, with 11 bases left between them. The CDR3 spans 12 residues. CDR3 region: CASSQDLGSLHF. For the CDR3, the DNA is TGCGCCAGCAGCCAGGACCTAGGGTCCCTCCACTTT.

The V call is TRBV5-6, the J call TRBJ2-3; D remains ambiguous. V was shortened by 9 bases and J by 1 base, with 9 bases between the two germline ends. This CDR3 has 12 amino acids. CDR1 is SGHDT, CDR2 YYEEEE, per germline. The CDR3, as DNA: TGTGCCACCGCGGCGGGCACAGATACGCAGTATTTT. Translation gives CATAAGTDTQYF.

The chain employs TRBV4-1 and TRBJ1-2; TRBD1 matches at 7 bases. V shed 0 bases and J 8 bases; nucleotides not matched to a gene: 9. Germline values: CDR1 MGHRA, CDR2 YSYEKL. The CDR3 loop spans 15 amino acids. CDR3 amino acids: CASSQDLRQGMGYTF. DNA of the CDR3: TGCGCCAGCAGCCAAGATCTGAGACAGGGTATGGGCTACACCTTC.

The rearrangement links TRBV10-3 to TRBJ1-6; 8 bases fit TRBD1. The V gene end was trimmed by 8 bases and the J gene end by 8 bases; junction bases not matched to a gene: 8. The CDR3 is 14 residues long. Germline V gene data show CDR1 as ENHRY and CDR2 as SYGVKD. Here the CDR3 reads CAIAPTGADSPLHF. The DNA for the CDR3 is TGTGCCATCGCCCCGACAGGGGCAGATTCACCCCTCCACTTT.

J is TRBJ1-6 and V is TRBV19, with a tentative D call TRBD1 (5 bases). The V gene lost 0 bases and the J gene lost 0 bases, with 15 bases spanning the gap. In germline, CDR1 is LNHDA, CDR2 SQIVND (reference sequence). The CDR3 totals 19 residues. The CDR3 protein is CASSIDDFGGSSYNSPLHF. The CDR3 region has the DNA TGTGCCAGTAGTATAGATGACTTCGGGGGAAGCTCCTATAATTCACCCCTCCACTTT. Variable domain in full (rest from reference TRBV19 and TRBJ1-6): DGGITQSPKYLFRKEGQNVTLSCEQNLNHDAMYWYRQDPGQGLRLIYYSQIVNDFQKGDIAEGYSVSREKKESFPLTVTSAQKNPTAFYLCASSIDDFGGSSYNSPLHFGNGTRLTVT.

The chain is built from TRBV9 and TRBJ2-2, with 10 bases aligning to TRBD2. The CDR3 sequence is 18 residues long. The V gene end was trimmed by 0 bases and the J gene end by 6 bases; junction bases not matched to a gene: 11. Germline assignment: CDR1 SGDLS and CDR2 YYNGEE. The CDR3 loop is CASSVDPAGGPWAGELFF. The DNA of the CDR3 is TGTGCCAGCAGCGTAGATCCAGCGGGAGGGCCTTGGGCCGGGGAGCTGTTTTTT. Based on the CDR3 plus reference TRBV9 and TRBJ2-2, the full variable domain is DSGVTQTPKHLITATGQRVTLRCSPRSGDLSVYWYQQSLDQGLQFLIQYYNGEERAKGNILERFSAQQFPDLHSELNLSSLELGDSALYFCASSVDPAGGPWAGELFFGEGSRLTVL.

CDR3 nucleotides: TGTGCCAGCATCGCATTGACAACAACTAATGAAAAACTGTTTTTT. It is translated as CASIALTTTNEKLFF. The V and J genes are TRBV6-5 and TRBJ1-4; D not resolved. The CDR3 runs to 15 residues. In germline, CDR1 is MNHEY, CDR2 SVGAGI. V was shortened by 7 bases and J by 0 bases, with 12 bases between the two germline ends.

This rearrangement joins TRBV5-6 to TRBJ1-5; the D is unclear. The CDR3 consists of 12 residues. CDR1 SGHDT and CDR2 YYEEEE come from the germline V gene. V lost 1 base and J 4 bases, leaving 3 bases between the germline ends. CDR3 sequence: CASSLLNQPQHF. The CDR3 nucleotides read TGTGCCAGCAGCTTGCTGAATCAGCCCCAGCATTTT.

J is TRBJ2-7 and V is TRBV28; unclear D gene. Per the germline V gene, CDR1 is MDHEN and CDR2 is SYDVKM. Trimming left V 3 bases short and J 6 bases short, with 9 bases between. The CDR3 sequence is 12 residues long. DNA for the CDR3: TGTGCCAGCAGTTTGGGATCCCTCGAGCAGTACTTC. This translates into CASSLGSLEQYF.

The rearrangement joins TRBV3-1 (or the pseudogene TRBV3-2) to TRBJ2-4; D is ambiguous. The CDR3 is made up of 12 amino acids. V gave up 0 bases and J gave up 5 bases, with 2 bases separating them. Germline CDR1 LGHDT, CDR2 YNNKEL (reference sequence). The CDR3 here is CASSQEQNIQYF. The CDR3 nucleotides are TGTGCCAGCAGCCAAGAGCAAAACATTCAGTACTTC.

The chain combines TRBV5-1 with TRBJ2-7; TRBD1 matches at 10 bases. Germline loops: CDR1 SGHRS, CDR2 YFSETQ. This CDR3 comprises 13 residues. V lost 4 bases, J lost 6 bases, and 4 bases stayed unmatched. In DNA, the CDR3 is TGCGCCAGCAGCCCGGGACAGGGGCGCGAGCAGTACTTC. Translation gives CASSPGQGREQYF.

This chain links TRBV3-1 (or the pseudogene TRBV3-2) with TRBJ1-2, with 7 bases lining up with TRBD1. Losses at the gene ends were 5 bases for V and 0 bases for J; bases not matched to a gene: 6. The length of the CDR3 is 15 residues. Germline CDR1 reads LGHDT; CDR2 reads YNNKEL (reference sequence). The chain's CDR3 is CASSSIGQANYGYTF. Written as DNA, the CDR3 is TGTGCCAGCAGCTCCATCGGACAGGCTAACTATGGCTACACCTTC.

This clone was found a few times. The rearrangement joins TRBV7-9 to TRBJ1-4; 7 nucleotides align to TRBD1. The CDR3 has 14 amino acids. Trimming removed 6 bases from V and 4 bases from J; junction bases left unmatched: 5. The V gene's germline CDR1 is SEHNR and CDR2 FQNEAQ (reference sequence). The DNA of the CDR3 is TGTGCCAGCAGTTTACAGGGGAGTAATGAAAAACTGTTTTTT. Protein product: CASSLQGSNEKLFF.

The chain combines TRBV5-1 with TRBJ1-6; D not certain. V lost 1 base and J lost 5, with 10 bases in between. Per germline, CDR1 SGHRS and CDR2 YFSETQ. CDR3 length equals 15 residues. The CDR3 region is CASSLRRGDNSPLHF. DNA for the CDR3: TGCGCCAGCAGCTTGAGGCGGGGAGATAATTCACCCCTCCACTTT.

V usage is TRBV18 and J usage is TRBJ2-1, with 8 bases matching TRBD2. V shed 4 bases, J shed 15 bases, and the junction held 8 bases outside the gene matches. Germline V gene sequence: CDR1 KGHSH, CDR2 LQKENI. The CDR3 consists of 12 residues. CDR3 DNA sequence: TGTGCCAGCTCACAACAGGGACTAGTTAGGTTCTTC. It encodes CASSQQGLVRFF. Full variable domain (outside the CDR3, taken from reference TRBV18 and TRBJ2-1): NAGVMQNPRHLVRRRGQEARLRCSPMKGHSHVYWYRQLPEEGLKFMVYLQKENIIDESGMPKERFSAEFPKEGPSILRIQQVVRGDSAAYFCASSQQGLVRFFGPGTRLTVL.

This clone was observed a single time. V is TRBV6-5 and J is TRBJ2-7; 11 positions agree with TRBD2. Germline CDR1 reads MNHEY; CDR2 reads SVGAGI. The CDR3 consists of 14 residues. V shed 6 bases, J shed 3 bases, and the junction held 4 bases outside the gene matches. This CDR3 reads CASRPGLAVYEQYF. The CDR3 DNA reads as TGTGCCAGCAGGCCGGGACTAGCGGTCTACGAGCAGTACTTC.

The chain combines TRBV28 with TRBJ1-2; D ambiguous. The CDR3 is 15 amino acids. Trimming left V 7 bases short and J 3 bases short, with 18 bases between. The germline gives CDR1 MDHEN, CDR2 SYDVKM. The CDR3 loop is CASIRAAEIYYGYTF. The DNA for the CDR3 is TGTGCCAGCATTCGGGCAGCCGAGATTTACTATGGCTACACCTTC.

Only one count was recorded for this clone. The J gene is TRBJ1-2, the V gene TRBV9, with D unresolved. Germline V gene lookup returns CDR1 SGDLS and CDR2 YYNGEE. The CDR3 is made up of 13 amino acids. The V and J ends lost 2 bases and 6 bases respectively, with 11 bases between them. For the CDR3, the DNA is TGTGCCAGCAGCGTGGATAATTTTAATGGCTACACCTTC. Translation: CASSVDNFNGYTF.